The rows below give T cell receptor beta chains drawn from one sample of a study of T-cell reconstitution after alpha-beta-depleted transplantation in children. One entry per CDR3 protein results from TCRdb running MiXCR on the PCR reads. The sample carries approximately 350,000 distinct CDR3 sequences, 15% to 20% recorded once. Here the sequenced sample was PBMCs, mostly from graft donor cells, taken 360 days after TCRalphabeta/CD19-depleted stem cell transplant. The receptors come from a male patient aged 2 to 9 who had a stem cell transplant for acute lymphoblastic leukemia, so the T cells may come from the graft donor. The CDR3 runs from the conserved cysteine through the conserved F or W. A D gene is named only where the DNA matches it firmly.

>TRBV28|.|13|TRBJ2-5
CASSFPGQETQYF
>TRBV24-1|.|16|TRBJ2-5
CATSDAPGTRQETQYF
>TRBV7-2|TRBD2|14|TRBJ2-7
CASSLASGRGKQYF
>TRBV12-3/TRBV12-4|.|18|TRBJ1-5
CASSLGGPGWAWSQPQHF
>TRBV19|TRBD2|11|TRBJ2-7
CASGSIHEQYF
>TRBV5-1|.|15|TRBJ2-3
CASSLPGTVTDTQYF
>TRBV7-9|TRBD2|17|TRBJ2-3
CASSLGWRLAGVDTQYF
>TRBV5-1|TRBD1|14|TRBJ2-3
CASSSGQVQDTQYF
>TRBV6-2/TRBV6-3|.|11|TRBJ2-3
CASTSRDTQYF
>TRBV6-1|TRBD1|15|TRBJ2-7
CASSRPGTGIYEQYF
>TRBV6-1|.|15|TRBJ1-2
CASSENRVGAYGYTF
>TRBV4-3|.|17|TRBJ2-3
CASSQVILAWSTDTQYF
>TRBV5-5|TRBD2|15|TRBJ2-3
CASSSLAGVADTQYF
>TRBV19|TRBD2|14|TRBJ2-1
CASIAGALDNEQFF
>TRBV21-1|.|16|TRBJ2-7
CASTGTSVDSSYEQYF
>TRBV7-7|TRBD2|13|TRBJ2-2
CAIEAGAGGELFF
>TRBV4-1|.|15|TRBJ2-5
CASSQAPGLQETQYF
>TRBV5-1|.|15|TRBJ2-2
CASSPRDSDTGELFF
>TRBV9|.|14|TRBJ2-1
CASNDGSPLNEQFF
>TRBV5-1|.|14|TRBJ2-2
CASSPWLRTGELFF
>TRBV4-3|.|14|TRBJ2-7
CASSGTGSGDEQYF
>TRBV29-1|.|12|TRBJ1-2
CSVVKGGYGYTF
>TRBV12-3/TRBV12-4|.|15|TRBJ1-1
CASTVQGALGTEAFF
>TRBV12-3/TRBV12-4|.|15|TRBJ2-2
CASSAWGRGTGELFF
>TRBV4-3|.|16|TRBJ2-1
CASSQEYRDLYNEQFF
>TRBV4-3|.|15|TRBJ2-7
CASSQEGRATYEQYF
>TRBV9|.|13|TRBJ2-5
CASSARPQETQYF
>TRBV9|.|17|TRBJ1-6
CASSVTPIGGSNSPLHF
>TRBV7-2|.|16|TRBJ2-3
CASSLDPGWYGDTQYF
>TRBV9|TRBD2|16|TRBJ2-2
CASSASGSPITGELFF
>TRBV20-1|TRBD1|14|TRBJ1-1
CSATALTGATEAFF
>TRBV29-1|.|13|TRBJ2-3
CSVAASTTPSQYF
>TRBV5-1|.|15|TRBJ1-1
CASGLEGLAGTEAFF
>TRBV28|.|17|TRBJ2-5
CASSRARLATGQETQYF
>TRBV21-1|.|16|TRBJ2-1
CASSKVEWISYNEQFF
>TRBV20-1|TRBD2|12|TRBJ2-7
CSAALGRDEQYF
>TRBV7-6|.|15|TRBJ1-5
CASSLAGGVNQPQHF
>TRBV4-3|TRBD2|18|TRBJ2-2
CASSQDPAGGPSGGELFF
>TRBV28|.|14|TRBJ2-7
CASSTILVDYEQYF
>TRBV5-1|.|15|TRBJ2-7
CASSFPGRTSYEQYF
>TRBV4-3|.|14|TRBJ1-1
CASSQESGVTEAFF
>TRBV6-1|.|14|TRBJ2-5
CASTRVAAQETQYF
>TRBV12-3/TRBV12-4|.|14|TRBJ2-3
CASSLPGPVGTQYF
>TRBV11-1|.|16|TRBJ1-1
CASSLARWGVNTEAFF
>TRBV5-4|.|18|TRBJ2-1
CASSSRSSGPSSYNEQFF
>TRBV4-3|.|17|TRBJ2-7
CASSQDPVGSVPYEQYF
>TRBV12-3/TRBV12-4|.|15|TRBJ2-7
CASRGTRDLPYEQYF
>TRBV14|.|13|TRBJ2-7
CASRHSGDNEQYF
>TRBV4-3|TRBD1|16|TRBJ1-1
CASSQDGTGLDTEAFF
>TRBV5-1|TRBD2|16|TRBJ2-7
CASSFRGRALSYEQYF
>TRBV12-3/TRBV12-4|TRBD1|15|TRBJ1-2
CASSLPGQGAYGYTF
>TRBV20-1|TRBD2|16|TRBJ2-2
CSAREGAVGGTGELFF
>TRBV5-1|TRBD1|19|TRBJ2-2
CASPLSPGSGTGDTGELFF
>TRBV4-1|.|15|TRBJ2-3
CASSQEPGLTDTQYF
>TRBV7-9|TRBD2|15|TRBJ2-3
CASSPRTSLSDTQYF
>TRBV29-1|.|13|TRBJ2-1
CSVDGSMYNEQFF
>TRBV12-3/TRBV12-4|TRBD2|14|TRBJ2-5
CASSPILAEETQYF
>TRBV12-3/TRBV12-4|.|11|TRBJ2-2
CASILTGELFF